This TCR beta chain appears in the sequencing data of a study of control samples from healthy donors and cancer patients. Repertoires were generated with immunoSEQ multiplex PCR, while TCRdb's copy carries only in-frame clones and drops some. The data contain a few hundred thousand clones, around nine tenths of them singletons. This CDR3 spans 16 amino acids. Germline loops: CDR1 MDHEN, CDR2 SYDVKM. The ends were cut back, 2 bases at V and 4 bases at J, with 16 bases in the middle. The TCR comes from a man aged 35 to 55 with head and neck cancer. The chain carries TRBV28 and TRBJ2-3; a possible D gene is TRBD1 (5 bases). Sequenced material: PBMCs. This chain's CDR3 is CASSLGQSDGPDTQYF. The CDR3 region has the DNA TGTGCCAGCAGTTTAGGACAATCCGATGGCCCAGATACGCAGTATTTT.